This TCR beta chain comes out of a study of pediatric ulcerative colitis. Study results and caveats: A couple of rectal clonotypes were found only in ulcerative colitis patients, all of them.

The rectum was sampled with one to two pinch biopsies at colonoscopy. Each sample received Survey-level depth of up to 500,000 reads. Only in-frame clones appear in the TCRdb table, and some are missing; sequencing was by immunoSEQ multiplex PCR. The sample has tens of thousands of clones, roughly 82% seen once. This clone counts as medium-sized. The antigen remains unidentified. The CDR3 length is 14 residues. With 1 base removed from V and 4 bases from J, the gap between germline ends came to 8 bases. The germline V gene encodes CDR1 SGHAT and CDR2 FQNNGV. This TCR derives from a boy aged 5-17 years with severe ulcerative colitis. The genes are TRBV11-2 and TRBJ2-1, with TRBD2 as a possible D gene (5 bases). Sequences were obtained from gut tissue. The CDR3 loop is CASSLVRDYNEQFF. The CDR3 nucleotides read TGTGCCAGCAGCTTAGTTCGGGATTACAATGAGCAGTTCTTC.